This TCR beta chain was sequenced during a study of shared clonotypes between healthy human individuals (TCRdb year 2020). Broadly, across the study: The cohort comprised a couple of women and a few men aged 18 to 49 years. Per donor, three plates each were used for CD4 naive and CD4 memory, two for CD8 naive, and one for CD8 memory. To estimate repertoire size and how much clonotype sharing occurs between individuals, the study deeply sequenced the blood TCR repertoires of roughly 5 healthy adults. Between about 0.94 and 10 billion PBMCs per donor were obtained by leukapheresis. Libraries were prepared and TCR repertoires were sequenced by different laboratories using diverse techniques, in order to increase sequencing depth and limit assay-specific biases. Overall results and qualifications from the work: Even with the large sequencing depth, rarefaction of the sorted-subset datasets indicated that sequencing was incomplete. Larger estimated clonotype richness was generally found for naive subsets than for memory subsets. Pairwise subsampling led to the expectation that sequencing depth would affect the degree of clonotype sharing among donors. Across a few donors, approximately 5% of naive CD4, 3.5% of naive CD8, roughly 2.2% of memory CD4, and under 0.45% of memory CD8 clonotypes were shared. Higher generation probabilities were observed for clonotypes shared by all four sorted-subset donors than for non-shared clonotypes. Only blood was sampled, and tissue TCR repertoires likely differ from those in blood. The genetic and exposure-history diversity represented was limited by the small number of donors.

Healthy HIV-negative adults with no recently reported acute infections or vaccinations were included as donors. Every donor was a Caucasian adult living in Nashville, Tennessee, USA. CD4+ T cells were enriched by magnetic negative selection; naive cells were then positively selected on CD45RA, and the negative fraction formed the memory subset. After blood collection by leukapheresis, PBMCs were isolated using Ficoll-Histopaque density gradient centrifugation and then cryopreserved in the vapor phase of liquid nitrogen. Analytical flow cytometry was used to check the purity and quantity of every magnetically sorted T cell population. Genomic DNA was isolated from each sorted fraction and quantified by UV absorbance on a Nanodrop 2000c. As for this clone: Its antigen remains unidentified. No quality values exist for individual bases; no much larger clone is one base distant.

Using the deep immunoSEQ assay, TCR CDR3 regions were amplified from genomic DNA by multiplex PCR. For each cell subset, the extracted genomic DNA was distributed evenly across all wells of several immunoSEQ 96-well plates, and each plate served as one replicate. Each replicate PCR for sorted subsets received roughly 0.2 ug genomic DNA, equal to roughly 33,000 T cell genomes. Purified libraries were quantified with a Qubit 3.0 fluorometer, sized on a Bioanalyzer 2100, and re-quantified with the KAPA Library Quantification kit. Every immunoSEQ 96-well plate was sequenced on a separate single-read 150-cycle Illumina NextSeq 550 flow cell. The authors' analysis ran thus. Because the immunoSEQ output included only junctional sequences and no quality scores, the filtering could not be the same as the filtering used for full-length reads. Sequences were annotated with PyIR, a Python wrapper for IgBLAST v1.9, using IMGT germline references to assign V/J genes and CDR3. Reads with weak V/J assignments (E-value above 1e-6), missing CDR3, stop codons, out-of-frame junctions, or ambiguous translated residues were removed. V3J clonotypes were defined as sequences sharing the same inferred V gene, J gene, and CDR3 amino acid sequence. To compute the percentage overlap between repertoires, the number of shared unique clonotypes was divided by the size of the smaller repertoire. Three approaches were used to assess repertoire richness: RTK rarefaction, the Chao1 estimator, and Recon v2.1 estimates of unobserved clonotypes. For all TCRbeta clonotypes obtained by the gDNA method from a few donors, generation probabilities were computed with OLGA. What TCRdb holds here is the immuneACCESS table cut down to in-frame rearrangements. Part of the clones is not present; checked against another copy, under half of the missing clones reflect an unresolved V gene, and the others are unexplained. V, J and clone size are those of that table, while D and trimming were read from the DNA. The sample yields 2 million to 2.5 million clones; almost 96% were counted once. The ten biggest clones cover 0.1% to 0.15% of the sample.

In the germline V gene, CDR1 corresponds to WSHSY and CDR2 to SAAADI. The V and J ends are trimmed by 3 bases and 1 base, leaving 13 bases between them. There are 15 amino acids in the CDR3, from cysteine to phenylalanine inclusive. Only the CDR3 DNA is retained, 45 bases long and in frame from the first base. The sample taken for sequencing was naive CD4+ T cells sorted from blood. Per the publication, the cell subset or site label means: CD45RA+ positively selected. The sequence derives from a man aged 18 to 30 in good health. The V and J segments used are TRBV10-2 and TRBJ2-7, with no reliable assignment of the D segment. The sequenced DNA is TGCGCCAGCAGTGACTTCTCAACGAATTCCTACGAGCAGTACTTC. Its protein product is CASSDFSTNSYEQYF.